This T cell receptor beta chain was sequenced for a study of cytomegalovirus exposure and HLA in healthy donors. Study findings and constraints: Among TCR sequences, most were rare, though some public TCRs appeared in many donors. In an earlier analysis, in roughly 600 donors, most V segments appeared productive either ~87% or ~30% of the time. Cytomegalovirus association was listed for 164 TCR beta chains.

To note about this clone: The antigen is undetermined.

With 60 Vbeta and 13 Jbeta primers, the PCR was carried out. Per the study methods: An analysis that came later counted approximately 76 million unique TCR beta chains, approximately 9.9 million shared. Sequenced by immunoSEQ multiplex PCR; TCRdb stores in-frame clones only, minus some. That table furnishes V, J and clone size, whereas the DNA furnished D and trimming. This sample carries roughly 160,000 clones, roughly 80% of them seen once, and the ten largest clones take under 1.1%. CDR3 length equals 12 residues. V was trimmed by 5 bases and J by 6 bases, leaving 8 bases between them. Per the germline V gene, CDR1 is SGHNT and CDR2 is YENEEA.

V gene TRBV11-3 combines with J gene TRBJ2-1, with D possibly matching TRBD1 (6 bases). The clonotype was recovered from a young man in good health and CMV-seronegative. The sequenced sample was PBMCs. The CDR3 DNA reads as TGTGCCAGCAGCCAGGACAGCAATGAGCAGTTCTTC. Translating it yields CASSQDSNEQFF.